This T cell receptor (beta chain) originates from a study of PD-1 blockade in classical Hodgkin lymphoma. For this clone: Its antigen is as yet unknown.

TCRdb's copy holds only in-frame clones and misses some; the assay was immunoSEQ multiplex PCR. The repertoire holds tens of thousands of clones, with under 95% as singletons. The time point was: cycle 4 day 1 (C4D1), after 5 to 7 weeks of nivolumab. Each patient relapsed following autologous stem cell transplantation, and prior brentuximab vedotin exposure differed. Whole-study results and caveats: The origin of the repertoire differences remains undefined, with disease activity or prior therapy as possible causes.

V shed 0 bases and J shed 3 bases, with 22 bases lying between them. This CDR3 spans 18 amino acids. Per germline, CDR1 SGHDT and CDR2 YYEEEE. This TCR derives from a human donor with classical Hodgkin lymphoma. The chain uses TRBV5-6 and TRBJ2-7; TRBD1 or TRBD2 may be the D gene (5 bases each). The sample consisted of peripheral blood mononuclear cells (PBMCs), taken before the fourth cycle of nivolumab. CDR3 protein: CASSLGVPGTALNYEQYF. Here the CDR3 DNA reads TGTGCCAGCAGCTTGGGGGTTCCTGGGACCGCCCTTAACTACGAGCAGTACTTC. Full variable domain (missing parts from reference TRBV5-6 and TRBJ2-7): DAGVTQSPTHLIKTRGQQVTLRCSPKSGHDTVSWYQQALGQGPQFIFQYYEEEERQRGNFPDRFSGHQFPNYSSELNVNALLLGDSALYLCASSLGVPGTALNYEQYFGPGTRLTVT.